Listed below are T cell receptor beta chains from one sample, sequenced in a study of CD8+ T cells in alopecia areata. Assay used: immunoSEQ multiplex PCR; TCRdb lists only in-frame clones, some missing. The table lists a few hundred thousand clones, around 65% of them singletons, with around 1.3% in the top ten. The sample consisted of CD4+ T cells sorted from blood, taken at approximately week 42, from a patient treated with tofacitinib. The origin of the receptors is a human donor with alopecia areata. CDR3s include the opening cysteine and the closing phenylalanine or tryptophan. The order of the fields is D gene, V gene, clone size, J gene, CDR3 DNA, CDR3 protein. The D gene is left open where the match is weak. Size is omitted from some rows. Given values are once, few, many or a class for expanded clones.

>TRBD1|TRBV29-1|.|TRBJ1-2
TGCAGCGTTGGCAATTCCGGGACAGGGAGAGACGGCTACACCTTC
CSVGNSGTGRDGYTF
>.|TRBV19|.|TRBJ2-1
TGTGCCAGTAGTGCCAACAAGTCGGAGTTCTTC
CASSANKSEFF
>TRBD2|TRBV4-3|.|TRBJ2-5
TGCGCCAGCAGCCAAACTAGCGGCGTCGGGGAGACCCAGTACTTC
CASSQTSGVGETQYF
>TRBD2|TRBV4-3|.|TRBJ2-2
TGCGCCAGCAGCCAAGATCTGACGGGGGGGCTCGAGGAGCTGTTTTTT
CASSQDLTGGLEELFF
>.|TRBV30|.|TRBJ2-7
TGTGCCTGGAGTGTCCAACAGGGACCTTACGAGCAGTACTTC
CAWSVQQGPYEQYF
>.|TRBV6-5|.|TRBJ2-4
TGTGCCAGCAGCACTCGCCCGGGCTCCAAAAACATTCAGTACTTC
CASSTRPGSKNIQYF
>TRBD1|TRBV29-1|.|TRBJ1-1
TGCAGCGTAAAAAACCGGGACAGGGGTTGGAACACTGAAGCTTTCTTT
CSVKNRDRGWNTEAFF
>TRBD2|TRBV7-8|.|TRBJ2-3
TGTGCCAGCAGTGCTAGGGCGGGGGACACAGATACGCAGTATTTT
CASSARAGDTDTQYF
>.|TRBV2|.|TRBJ2-3
TGTGCCAGCAGTTCGAACTGGGGACCCACAGATACGCAGTATTTT
CASSSNWGPTDTQYF
>.|TRBV27|.|TRBJ1-1
TGTGCCAGCAGTTTCGTTTTCTTT
CASSFVFF
>.|TRBV13|.|TRBJ2-7
TGTGCCAGCAGCTTAGGGGAGGAGCGGGAGCAGTACTTC
CASSLGEEREQYF
>.|TRBV7-7|.|TRBJ2-2
TGTGCCAGCAGCTCGGCCGGACAGAGGAACACCGGGGAGCTGTTTTTT
CASSSAGQRNTGELFF
>.|TRBV30|once|TRBJ1-1
TGTGCCTGGAGTGTACGAGGGGCCCCTGAAGCTTTCTTT
CAWSVRGAPEAFF
>.|TRBV5-1|.|TRBJ2-7
TGCGCCAGCAGCCTGGATGCGGGATCCTACGAGCAGTACTTC
CASSLDAGSYEQYF
>.|TRBV7-2|few|TRBJ1-6
TGTGCCAGCAGCTTTGACTCTGGGGGTGGCTCACCCCTCCACTTT
CASSFDSGGGSPLHF
>TRBD1|TRBV5-1|.|TRBJ1-2
TGCGCCAGCAGCACTGCACAGGGGAACTATGGCTACACCTTC
CASSTAQGNYGYTF
>TRBD1|TRBV14|.|TRBJ1-6
TGTGCCAGCAGCCAGGGGACAGGGGGAAATTCACCCCTCCACTTT
CASSQGTGGNSPLHF
>.|TRBV18|.|TRBJ1-6
TGTGCCAGCTCACCTATGGGGGTGGGTTCACCCCTCCACTTT
CASSPMGVGSPLHF
>.|TRBV15|.|TRBJ2-3
TGTGCCACCAGCACCGAAAGGACAGCTAGCACAGATACGCAGTATTTT
CATSTERTASTDTQYF
>TRBD1|TRBV5-1|few|TRBJ1-1
TGCGCCAGCAGCACTGGGACAGTTCAGAACACTGAAGCTTTCTTT
CASSTGTVQNTEAFF
>TRBD1|TRBV2|.|TRBJ1-5
TGTGCCAGCAAGGGACAGGGGGTCCAGCCCCAGCATTTT
CASKGQGVQPQHF
>.|TRBV6-1|.|TRBJ1-5
TGTGCCACCAAACAGGGACGCGTCTGGGATCAGCCCCAGCATTTT
CATKQGRVWDQPQHF
>TRBD2|TRBV2|.|TRBJ2-1
TGTGCCAGCAGTATTAGCGGGGGGTTTGGTGAGCAGTTCTTC
CASSISGGFGEQFF
>.|TRBV18|.|TRBJ1-2
TGTGCCAGCTCACCCGGACAGGGCTACACCTTC
CASSPGQGYTF
>TRBD1|TRBV5-6|.|TRBJ2-1
TGTGCCAGCAGCCCCGGGACAGGGGGAGGCTACAATGAGCAGTTCTTC
CASSPGTGGGYNEQFF
>TRBD1|TRBV29-1|.|TRBJ2-1
TGCAGCGTTGACGCAGGGGGCAGCGGCAATGAGCAGTTCTTC
CSVDAGGSGNEQFF
>TRBD2|TRBV29-1|.|TRBJ2-3
TGCAGCGTTGATTTTCGGGAGGGCACAGATACGCAGTATTTT
CSVDFREGTDTQYF
>.|TRBV29-1|.|TRBJ1-5
TGCAGCGTCAAACAGGGTACTCAGCCCCAGCATTTT
CSVKQGTQPQHF
>.|TRBV29-1|.|TRBJ2-2
TGCAGCGTTGAAGTCGGAGGGACAGCCGGGGAGCTGTTTTTT
CSVEVGGTAGELFF
>TRBD1|TRBV11-2|.|TRBJ1-6
TGTGCCAGCAGCTTATTCGGGACAGGGAATTCACCCCTCCACTTT
CASSLFGTGNSPLHF
>TRBD1|TRBV29-1|.|TRBJ1-2
TGCAGCGTCGATCCGGGACAGGGGATTCCAGGGGGATATGGCTACACCTTC
CSVDPGQGIPGGYGYTF
>.|TRBV25-1|.|TRBJ1-1
TGTGCCAGCAGTGAATACTTGAGGACCGAAGCTTTCTTT
CASSEYLRTEAFF
>.|TRBV29-1|.|TRBJ2-5
TGCAGCGTTGTGAAGTCGGAGGAAGTGGCGACCCAGTACTTC
CSVVKSEEVATQYF